This T cell receptor (beta chain) originates from a study of regulatory T cells in long-lasting Graves disease. Specified time point: persistent/refractory GD, antithyroid drugs over 5 years with positive TRAb. Construction of the TCR library relied on RNA isolated from PBMCs. The patient group derived from an endocrinology department in Xi'an, China. Relying on iRepertoire HTBI primers and Arm-PCR of CDR3 regions, the team built TCR beta libraries. TCRdb itself ran the multiplex PCR reads through MiXCR, one entry per CDR3 protein. This table has roughly 450,000 distinct CDR3 sequences, around 21% appearing once. V lost 6 bases to trimming and J lost 0 bases, with 9 bases between them. The CDR3 consists of 14 residues. Germline V gene lookup returns CDR1 MDHEN and CDR2 SYDVKM. This clonotype was detected ten times or more. Its antigen is not identified. Notes on the study in general: Persistent disease exhibited a predilection for TRBV28, TRBJ1-2 and TRBJ2-5.

The rearrangement joins TRBV28 to TRBJ1-5; unclear D gene. Source: peripheral blood mononuclear cells (PBMCs), taken when the disease was refractory, from a patient treated with antithyroid drugs. The TCR originated in a female donor with Graves disease. The CDR3 nucleotides are TGTGCCAGCAGACCGGGCGGTAGCAATCAGCCCCAGCATTTT. This gives the protein CASRPGGSNQPQHF.